Each of the 27 T cell receptor beta chains below was sequenced from the same sample in a study of blood T cell repertoires in COVID-19. The assay was immunoSEQ multiplex PCR, and TCRdb's table has in-frame clones only and misses some. Of about 50,000 clones in the sample, 70% to 90% were seen once. The sequenced material came from peripheral blood. The origin of the receptors is a human donor in a cohort sampled during active COVID-19.

V gene TRBV5-1 combines with J gene TRBJ1-1; the match to TRBD1 covers 8 bases. The CDR3 extends over 12 amino acids. The V gene's germline CDR1 is SGHRS and CDR2 YFSETQ. Unmatched junction bases numbered 6, after V lost 3 bases and J lost 11 bases. The CDR3 spells CASSYQGAGAFF. CDR3 coding DNA: TGCGCCAGCAGCTACCAGGGGGCTGGGGCTTTCTTT.

The gene calls are TRBV7-2 and TRBJ2-7, with TRBD1 as a possible D gene (5 bases). The CDR3 covers 14 residues. The V and J ends lost 2 bases and 3 bases respectively, with 11 bases between them. Germline CDR1 is SGHTA and CDR2 is FQGNSA. Here the CDR3 DNA reads TGTGCCAGCAGCTTACCCGCAGGGCTCTACGAGCAGTACTTC. This gives the protein CASSLPAGLYEQYF.

This chain uses TRBV5-6 with TRBJ1-5, with TRBD1 as a possible D gene (5 bases). The V gene lost 4 bases and the J gene lost 6 bases, with 11 bases spanning the gap. CDR3 size: 13 residues. From germline, CDR1 is SGHDT and CDR2 YYEEEE. The CDR3 DNA reads as TGTGCCAGCAGCGGGCGGGGCTCTCAGCCCCAGCATTTT. Encoded protein: CASSGRGSQPQHF. Full variable domain (missing parts from reference TRBV5-6 and TRBJ1-5): DAGVTQSPTHLIKTRGQQVTLRCSPKSGHDTVSWYQQALGQGPQFIFQYYEEEERQRGNFPDRFSGHQFPNYSSELNVNALLLGDSALYLCASSGRGSQPQHFGDGTRLSIL.

This clone came up once. The chain couples TRBV6-4 to TRBJ2-2, with a weak D call TRBD2 (6 bases). The V gene lost 2 bases and the J gene lost 6 bases, with 10 bases spanning the gap. The CDR3 consists of 14 residues. CDR1 and CDR2 (germline): MRHNA, SNTAGT. The CDR3 nucleotides are TGTGCCAGCAGTGACGGGGGGTCGGCCGGGGAGCTGTTTTTT. Translating it yields CASSDGGSAGELFF.

V and J are TRBV19 and TRBJ1-6; possible D gene TRBD1, 5 bases. This CDR3 is built from 18 residues. Germline V CDR1 and CDR2: LNHDA, SQIVND (reference sequence). V lost 6 bases to trimming and J lost 0 bases, with 18 bases between them. The CDR3 sequence: CASRPWGYRSSYNSPLHF. As DNA, the CDR3 is TGTGCCAGTAGACCCTGGGGTTACAGGAGCTCCTATAATTCACCCCTCCACTTT.

The chain uses TRBV30 and TRBJ1-2, with D maybe TRBD1 (5 bases). Germline values: CDR1 GTSNPN, CDR2 SVGIG (reference sequence). This CDR3 comprises 13 residues. V was clipped by 2 bases and J by 3 bases, with 10 bases between them. CDR3 nucleotides: TGTGCCTGGAGTCCAGGGTTCTACTATGGCTACACCTTC. It codes for CAWSPGFYYGYTF.

The chain carries TRBV18 and TRBJ1-1; 7 bases line up with TRBD1. The CDR3 loop spans 14 amino acids. Trimming at V came to 5 bases and at J to 0 bases, leaving 3 bases not matched to a gene. CDR1 and CDR2 from the germline V gene are KGHSH and LQKENI. The DNA for the CDR3 is TGTGCCAGCTCAAAGGACAGGATGAACACTGAAGCTTTCTTT. Its protein is CASSKDRMNTEAFF.

This clone was counted only a few times. The V gene is TRBV4-3, the J gene TRBJ2-7; D is uncertain. The CDR3 sequence is 15 residues long. Germline V gene sequence: CDR1 LGHNA, CDR2 YSLEER. The V end lost 1 base, the J end lost 9 bases, and 19 bases lay between the germline ends. The CDR3 DNA follows: TGCGCCAGCAGCCAAGCGGTTGCTAGTGGGTCCGGGCAGTACTTC. Translating gives CASSQAVASGSGQYF.

This clone showed up just a few times. The gene calls are TRBV2 and TRBJ1-5; D unclear. The V gene's germline CDR1 is SNHLY and CDR2 FYNNEI. This CDR3 is built from 13 residues. The germline V and J ends were trimmed by 4 bases and 1 base, with 5 bases remaining between them. CDR3 bases: TGTGCCAGCAGTGTAGAAAGCAATCAGCCCCAGCATTTT. Its translation: CASSVESNQPQHF.

The V and J genes are TRBV7-3 and TRBJ2-1; 12 bases match TRBD2. J lost 5 bases, V lost 6 bases, and 5 bases had no gene match. This CDR3 is built from 15 residues. The germline gives CDR1 SGHTA, CDR2 FQGTGA. The CDR3 reads CASSSLAGGHNEQFF. The CDR3 DNA sequence: TGTGCCAGCAGTTCTCTAGCGGGGGGGCACAATGAGCAGTTCTTC.

The chain links TRBV6-1 to TRBJ1-2; 10 nucleotides agree with TRBD1. The germline gives CDR1 MNHNS, CDR2 SASEGT. The ends lost 0 bases at V and 7 bases at J; junction bases unmatched: 5. There are 15 residues in the CDR3. CDR3 nucleotide sequence: TGTGCCAGCAGTGAAGCTGGGACAGGGGAAGGTGGCTACACCTTC. Translated: CASSEAGTGEGGYTF.

The chain uses TRBV6-1 and TRBJ1-2; D uncertain. The CDR3 runs 14 residues. Trimming pared 1 base from V and 4 bases from J, leaving 10 bases between. Germline V gene sequence: CDR1 MNHNS, CDR2 SASEGT. Written as DNA, the CDR3 is TGTGCCAGCAGTGAAGGGCGACAAAGCTATGGCTACACCTTC. This codes for CASSEGRQSYGYTF.

V gene TRBV2 combines with J gene TRBJ2-1; D gene unclear. Germline V gene lookup returns CDR1 SNHLY and CDR2 FYNNEI. Trimming took 5 bases from V and 11 from J, leaving 7 bases between them. The CDR3 contains 10 residues. Here the CDR3 reads CASSMTQQFF. CDR3 DNA sequence: TGTGCCAGCAGTATGACTCAGCAGTTCTTC.

This clone was seen only a few times. The rearrangement joins TRBV7-9 to TRBJ1-6; D gene uncertain. The CDR3 spans 14 residues. V was shortened by 1 base and J by 6 bases, with 7 bases between the two germline ends. Germline-derived CDR1 and CDR2 are SEHNR and FQNEAQ (reference sequence). The CDR3 DNA reads as TGTGCCAGCAGCTTAGAAATCCGTAATTCACCCCTCCACTTT. It specifies CASSLEIRNSPLHF.

The J gene is TRBJ1-1, the V gene TRBV5-8; a weak D match, TRBD1 (6 bases). This CDR3 comprises 18 residues. Between the trimmed V and J ends, which lost 5 bases and 0 bases, there was a span of 23 bases. CDR1 SGHTS and CDR2 YDEGEE come from the germline V gene. CDR3 loop: CASSYSRGRGRMNTEAFF. CDR3 DNA: TGTGCCAGCAGTTATTCGAGGGGCAGGGGCCGGATGAACACTGAAGCTTTCTTT. Full variable domain (rest looked up from reference TRBV5-8 and TRBJ1-1): EAGVTQSPTHLIKTRGQQATLRCSPISGHTSVYWYQQALGLGLQFLLWYDEGEERNRGNFPPRFSGRQFPNYSSELNVNALELEDSALYLCASSYSRGRGRMNTEAFFGQGTRLTVV.

The chain joins TRBV28 to TRBJ2-3; 10 positions match TRBD1. The CDR3 sequence is 19 residues long. Trimming took 6 bases from V and 10 from J; bases not matched to a gene: 25. Germline V gene sequence: CDR1 MDHEN, CDR2 SYDVKM. The CDR3 DNA sequence: TGTGCCAGCAGAATTTCTCGCGGTGTTAGGGGACAGGGGACCCCGGCGCAGTATTTT. This sequence encodes CASRISRGVRGQGTPAQYF.

The gene calls are TRBV11-3 and TRBJ1-4; TRBD1 might be the D (6 bases). The CDR3 loop spans 16 amino acids. Germline CDR1 reads SGHNT; CDR2 reads YENEEA. The V end was cut by 7 bases, the J end by 0 bases, with 15 bases between. This CDR3 reads CASKLRDTSTNEKLFF. Here the CDR3 DNA reads TGTGCCAGCAAACTCCGGGACACTTCAACTAATGAAAAACTGTTTTTT. Using reference TRBV11-3 and TRBJ1-4 for the parts outside the CDR3, the full variable domain is EAGVVQSPRYKIIEKKQPVAFWCNPISGHNTLYWYLQNLGQGPELLIRYENEEAVDDSQLPKDRFSAERLKGVDSTLKIQPAELGDSAVYLCASKLRDTSTNEKLFFGSGTQLSVL.

This chain links TRBV3-1 (or the pseudogene TRBV3-2) with TRBJ2-5; possibly TRBD2 for D (6 bases). CDR1 is LGHDT and CDR2 is YNNKEL in the germline V gene (reference sequence). CDR3 length: 14 residues. V lost 4 bases and J 3 bases, leaving 12 bases between the germline ends. The CDR3 here is CASSLHGGEETQYF. The CDR3 DNA is TGTGCCAGCAGCCTCCACGGGGGAGAAGAGACCCAGTACTTC.

The V gene is TRBV19, the J gene TRBJ1-2, with a possible D match to TRBD1 (5 bases). V was pared by 3 bases and J by 8 bases, with 19 bases between. Germline CDR1 and CDR2: LNHDA and SQIVND (reference sequence). The CDR3 length is 15 residues. The CDR3 DNA follows: TGTGCCAGTAGTATCGGGCGGGGGACGCAGTACGGCTACACCTTC. This codes for CASSIGRGTQYGYTF. Combining the CDR3 with reference TRBV19 and TRBJ1-2 gives the whole variable domain DGGITQSPKYLFRKEGQNVTLSCEQNLNHDAMYWYRQDPGQGLRLIYYSQIVNDFQKGDIAEGYSVSREKKESFPLTVTSAQKNPTAFYLCASSIGRGTQYGYTFGSGTRLTVV.

Here the CDR3 DNA reads TGTGCCAGTAGTTTCGTGACAGGGGCTGTCAATGAGCAGTTCTTC. Protein product: CASSFVTGAVNEQFF. This chain connects TRBV19 to TRBJ2-1; TRBD1 matches 8 bases. The CDR3 is 15 residues long. In germline, CDR1 is LNHDA, CDR2 SQIVND (reference sequence). After removal of 5 bases from V and 6 bases from J, the junction contained 9 bases not matched to a gene. The full variable domain, completed using reference TRBV19 and TRBJ2-1, is DGGITQSPKYLFRKEGQNVTLSCEQNLNHDAMYWYRQDPGQGLRLIYYSQIVNDFQKGDIAEGYSVSREKKESFPLTVTSAQKNPTAFYLCASSFVTGAVNEQFFGPGTRLTVL.

The chain recombines TRBV10-3 with TRBJ2-7, with 11 positions matching TRBD1. Germline V gene lookup returns CDR1 ENHRY and CDR2 SYGVKD. This CDR3 spans 14 amino acids. V lost 2 bases and J lost 4; bases outside the gene matches: 1. CDR3 in amino acids: CAISEGTGGYEQYF. The CDR3 DNA is TGTGCCATCAGTGAGGGGACAGGGGGATACGAGCAGTACTTC.

The CDR3 coding sequence is TGCAGCGCAGGGACTAGCGGGGAGGGTGAGCAGTTCTTC. As protein: CSAGTSGEGEQFF. The chain links TRBV29-1 to TRBJ2-1; 13 bases agree with TRBD2. The V gene's germline CDR1 is SQVTM and CDR2 ANQGSEA. The CDR3 has 13 residues. The V segment lost 7 bases and the J segment 9 bases; nucleotides outside the gene matches: 6.

The gene calls are TRBV2 and TRBJ2-3, with 7 positions matching TRBD2. Germline CDR1 and CDR2: SNHLY and FYNNEI. With 8 bases clipped from V and 1 base from J, the junction kept 3 bases outside the gene matches. This CDR3 is 13 amino acids long. The CDR3 sequence is CASERDRTDTQYF. The CDR3 nucleotides read TGTGCCAGCGAGCGGGACCGCACAGATACGCAGTATTTT.

The chain is built from TRBV7-9 and TRBJ2-1; 10 bases are a match to TRBD1. Germline values: CDR1 SEHNR, CDR2 FQNEAQ (reference sequence). J lost 7 bases, V lost 5 bases, and 8 bases had no gene match. The CDR3 has 15 amino acids. The CDR3 nucleotides read TGTGCCAGCAGCCCCGGGGACAGGGGCGGGAATGAGCAGTTCTTC. It specifies CASSPGDRGGNEQFF.

This chain joins TRBV11-2 and TRBJ2-7; D gene uncertain. The CDR3 loop spans 15 amino acids. With 2 bases removed from V and 5 bases from J, the gap between germline ends came to 16 bases. Germline CDR1 is SGHAT and CDR2 is FQNNGV. CDR3 nucleotide sequence: TGTGCCAGCAGCTTATCACCGATATCTACCCACGAGCAGTACTTC. Protein sequence: CASSLSPISTHEQYF.

This chain connects TRBV6-6 to TRBJ2-2, with TRBD2 identical over 10 bases. J gave up 2 bases and V 5 bases, and 8 bases lay outside the gene matches. CDR1 is MNHNY and CDR2 is SVGAGI in the germline V gene (reference sequence). This CDR3 has 17 amino acids. The DNA of the CDR3 is TGTGCCAGCAGTCGTCGGCTAGCGGGGGTAAACACCGGGGAGCTGTTTTTT. Amino acids: CASSRRLAGVNTGELFF.

The chain couples TRBV29-1 to TRBJ2-7; maybe TRBD1 (6 bases). Between the trimmed V and J ends, which lost 7 bases and 0 bases, there was a span of 10 bases. This CDR3 comprises 12 residues. In germline, CDR1 is SQVTM, CDR2 ANQGSEA. The DNA of the CDR3 is TGCAGCGGATCGGACAGCTCCTACGAGCAGTACTTC. It translates to CSGSDSSYEQYF.